The 22 T cell receptor beta chains reported below all come from one sample, sequenced in a study of glioma-infiltrating T cells after dendritic cell vaccination. Repertoires were generated with immunoSEQ multiplex PCR, while TCRdb's copy carries only in-frame clones and drops some. The sample comprises about 95,000 clones, about 85% of which are singletons, and less than 3% rests with the top ten. Sample: blood, taken before dendritic cell vaccination. Receptor source: a human donor with glioblastoma.

The chain employs TRBV7-9 and TRBJ1-5; tentatively, D is TRBD1 (6 bases). This CDR3 contains 13 residues. Per germline, CDR1 SEHNR and CDR2 FQNEAQ (reference sequence). V was cut by 5 bases and J by 7 bases, with 12 bases left in between. CDR3 loop: CASSIGQTQPQHF. In DNA form, the CDR3 reads TGTGCCAGCAGCATCGGACAGACGCAGCCCCAGCATTTT.

V usage is TRBV5-1 and J usage is TRBJ1-1; TRBD1 agrees at 7 bases. CDR1 is SGHRS, CDR2 YFSETQ, per germline. V gave up 3 bases and J gave up 0 bases; unmatched junction bases: 5. The CDR3 is 15 residues long. The DNA of the CDR3 is TGCGCCAGCAGCTCCTCGGGACAGATGAACACTGAAGCTTTCTTT. Protein product: CASSSSGQMNTEAFF. The full variable domain, with the rest looked up from reference TRBV5-1 and TRBJ1-1, is KAGVTQTPRYLIKTRGQQVTLSCSPISGHRSVSWYQQTPGQGLQFLFEYFSETQRNKGNFPGRFSGRQFSNSRSEMNVSTLELGDSALYLCASSSSGQMNTEAFFGQGTRLTVV.

J is TRBJ2-3 and V is TRBV6-4; TRBD1 aligns across 8 bases. This CDR3 is 14 amino acids long. Germline-derived CDR1 and CDR2 are MRHNA and SNTAGT. With 8 bases clipped from V and 6 bases from J, the junction kept 10 bases outside the gene matches. CDR3 protein: CASRRDRSFDTQYF. The CDR3, as DNA: TGTGCCAGCCGCCGGGACAGGTCCTTCGATACGCAGTATTTT.

The V call is TRBV6-4, the J call TRBJ1-1, with TRBD1 as a possible D gene (6 bases). V lost 4 bases and J 4 bases, leaving 13 bases between the germline ends. The CDR3 contains 14 residues. From germline, CDR1 is MRHNA and CDR2 SNTAGT. CDR3: CASSVEGRGTEAFF. The DNA of the CDR3 is TGTGCCAGCAGTGTTGAGGGCAGGGGCACTGAAGCTTTCTTT.

The chain employs TRBV11-2 and TRBJ1-4, with TRBD1 matching 8 bases. Germline CDR1 and CDR2: SGHAT and FQNNGV. V lost 5 bases, J lost 5 bases, and 7 bases stayed unmatched. There are 15 residues in the CDR3. The CDR3 nucleotides read TGTGCCAGCAGCGCCCACAGGGGGGAGAATGAAAAACTGTTTTTT. Translation gives CASSAHRGENEKLFF. Full variable domain (remainder filled in from reference TRBV11-2 and TRBJ1-4): EAGVAQSPRYKIIEKRQSVAFWCNPISGHATLYWYQQILGQGPKLLIQFQNNGVVDDSQLPKDRFSAERLKGVDSTLKIQPAKLEDSAVYLCASSAHRGENEKLFFGSGTQLSVL.

This sequence joins TRBV7-9 and TRBJ2-3, with 13 bases that match TRBD2. CDR1 and CDR2 from the germline V gene are SEHNR and FQNEAQ (reference sequence). V was pared by 5 bases and J by 8 bases, with 7 bases of the junction left unmatched. CDR3 length: 15 residues. This chain's CDR3 is CASSPGLAGEGTQYF. In DNA form, the CDR3 reads TGTGCCAGCAGCCCTGGACTAGCGGGAGAGGGTACGCAGTATTTT.

The V gene is TRBV6-1, the J gene TRBJ1-5; tentatively, D is TRBD1 (5 bases). This CDR3 comprises 13 residues. Germline-derived CDR1 and CDR2 are MNHNS and SASEGT. The V end was cut by 8 bases, the J end by 4 bases, with 12 bases between. The CDR3 bases are TGTGCCAGCTTGGGGCAGCCGAATCAGCCCCAGCATTTT. Translated, it gives CASLGQPNQPQHF.

CDR3 in DNA: TGTGCCAGCAGCACAACAGGGTATGGCTACACCTTC. Protein product: CASSTTGYGYTF. The chain couples TRBV4-2 to TRBJ1-2, with D possibly matching TRBD1 (6 bases). Germline V gene lookup returns CDR1 LGHNA and CDR2 YNFKEQ. The CDR3 covers 12 residues. The V end lost 5 bases, the J end lost 5 bases, and 9 bases lay between the germline ends.

This clone was observed a few times. The chain employs TRBV6-5 and TRBJ1-6; D may be TRBD1 (6 bases). The CDR3 runs to 15 residues. V dropped 2 bases and J dropped 10 bases, with 15 bases sitting between them. The V gene's germline CDR1 is MNHEY and CDR2 SVGAGI. In DNA, the CDR3 is TGTGCCAGCAGTTACCACGACAGGTCGGTCTCACCCCTCCACTTT. Translation: CASSYHDRSVSPLHF.

The rearrangement uses TRBV29-1 and TRBJ1-1; TRBD1 agrees at 11 bases. CDR1 is SQVTM and CDR2 is ANQGSEA in the germline V gene. V lost 5 bases, J lost 0 bases, and 5 bases stayed unmatched. This CDR3 spans 15 amino acids. CDR3 coding DNA: TGCAGCGTTAGGACAGGGGGCGCTTTGAACACTGAAGCTTTCTTT. It specifies CSVRTGGALNTEAFF. Full variable domain (remainder filled in from reference TRBV29-1 and TRBJ1-1): SAVISQKPSRDICQRGTSLTIQCQVDSQVTMMFWYRQQPGQSLTLIATANQGSEATYESGFVIDKFPISRPNLTFSTLTVSNMSPEDSSIYLCSVRTGGALNTEAFFGQGTRLTVV.

To note about this clone: One end of the junction does not line up with germline, which may come from a read error. J is TRBJ2-7 and V is TRBV12-5, with a weak D call TRBD1 (7 bases). This CDR3 contains 13 residues. Germline-derived CDR1 and CDR2 are LGHNT and FRNRAP. The CDR3 sequence is CASGPPAGGGKNF. CDR3 coding DNA: TGTGCTAGTGGTCCCCCAGCCGGAGGGGGCAAAAACTTC.

The chain joins TRBV5-3 to TRBJ1-1; D is possibly TRBD1 (6 bases). TRBV5-3 belongs to the ORF category, with a function that is uncertain. Between the trimmed V and J ends, which lost 5 bases and 9 bases, there was a span of 23 bases. The CDR3 spans 15 residues. Written as DNA, the CDR3 is TGTGCCAGAAGAGTAGCGCAGGGGAATCTAACTAAAGCTTTCTTT. Protein product: CARRVAQGNLTKAFF.

This clone occurred once. The gene calls are TRBV6-6 and TRBJ2-7, with D possibly matching TRBD1 (6 bases). The germline gives CDR1 MNHNY, CDR2 SVGAGI (reference sequence). This CDR3 region has 14 residues. Between the trimmed V and J ends, which lost 3 bases and 2 bases, there was a span of 11 bases. DNA of the CDR3: TGTGCCAGCAGTTATATAACAGGGCCCTACGAGCAGTACTTC. Its protein is CASSYITGPYEQYF.

The chain has TRBV7-9 and TRBJ2-5; 8 positions agree with TRBD1. The V gene end was trimmed by 1 base and the J gene end by 7 bases; junction bases not matched to a gene: 5. Germline CDR1 reads SEHNR; CDR2 reads FQNEAQ (reference sequence). The CDR3 totals 14 residues. The CDR3 coding sequence is TGTGCCAGCAGCTTAGGCAGGGGGCCCAGGACCCAGTACTTC. Residues: CASSLGRGPRTQYF.

The V call is TRBV29-1, the J call TRBJ1-2; TRBD1 matches at 10 bases. Germline values: CDR1 SQVTM, CDR2 ANQGSEA. The V and J ends lost 4 bases and 6 bases, in that order; junction bases with no gene match: 2. The CDR3 runs 12 residues. The chain's CDR3 is CSVGQGANGYTF. Here the CDR3 DNA reads TGCAGCGTTGGACAGGGGGCGAATGGCTACACCTTC.

V usage is TRBV2 and J usage is TRBJ2-5; D is perhaps TRBD2 (7 bases). The CDR3 extends over 14 amino acids. V was trimmed by 9 bases and J by 4 bases, leaving 18 bases between them. From germline, CDR1 is SNHLY and CDR2 FYNNEI. CDR3 DNA: TGTGCCAGAGGGGGGGCGGGTCGGGGAGAGACCCAGTACTTC. Amino acid sequence: CARGGAGRGETQYF.

The CDR3 nucleotides read TGCGCCAGCAGCCAAGATGGGGGACTTACTAGCTCCTACAATGAGCAGTTCTTC. Translating it yields CASSQDGGLTSSYNEQFF. This sequence joins TRBV4-1 and TRBJ2-1; TRBD2 might be the D (6 bases). The CDR3 contains 18 residues. V shed 0 bases and J shed 0 bases, with 15 bases lying between them. The germline gives CDR1 MGHRA, CDR2 YSYEKL.

This rearrangement joins TRBV29-1 to TRBJ2-7; 12 bases align to TRBD2. CDR1 is SQVTM, CDR2 ANQGSEA, per germline. CDR3 size: 15 residues. With V trimmed by 5 bases and J by 2 bases, 7 bases remained unmatched. Here the CDR3 reads CSVRGLAGLTYEQYF. CDR3 nucleotides: TGCAGCGTTCGCGGACTAGCGGGGCTCACCTACGAGCAGTACTTC.

CDR3 coding DNA: TGTGCCAGTTCTCTCACAGGGAGCAGTAACGAGCAGTACTTC. Its translation is CASSLTGSSNEQYF. V gene TRBV6-4 combines with J gene TRBJ2-7, with a tentative D call TRBD1 (6 bases). Trimming shortened V by 9 bases and J by 5 bases, and 20 bases separated the two germline ends. The CDR3 consists of 14 residues. The V gene's germline CDR1 is MRHNA and CDR2 SNTAGT.

The rearrangement uses TRBV6-5 and TRBJ1-5; D uncertain. V dropped 6 bases and J dropped 0 bases, with 9 bases sitting between them. Per germline, CDR1 MNHEY and CDR2 SVGAGI. The CDR3 has 14 amino acids. CDR3 in amino acids: CASRPGYSNQPQHF. CDR3 coding DNA: TGTGCCAGCAGACCAGGCTATAGCAATCAGCCCCAGCATTTT.

This clone was counted between two and nine times. The gene calls are TRBV2 and TRBJ2-7; 7 positions agree with TRBD1. J was trimmed by 4 bases and V by 7 bases; bases with no gene match: 10. CDR3 size: 14 residues. Germline CDR1 and CDR2: SNHLY and FYNNEI. The CDR3 DNA reads TGTGCCAGCATCGGGACCGAGGGGGCTTACGAGCAGTACTTC. It yields the protein CASIGTEGAYEQYF. Full variable domain (rest looked up from reference TRBV2 and TRBJ2-7): EPEVTQTPSHQVTQMGQEVILRCVPISNHLYFYWYRQILGQKVEFLVSFYNNEISEKSEIFDDQFSVERPDGSNFTLKIRSTKLEDSAMYFCASIGTEGAYEQYFGPGTRLTVT.

This chain uses TRBV9 with TRBJ2-7, with 7 bases lining up with TRBD1. Germline CDR1 and CDR2: SGDLS and YYNGEE. CDR3 length: 15 amino acids. J gave up 2 bases and V 3 bases, and 8 bases lay outside the gene matches. The CDR3, as DNA: TGTGCCAGCAGCGAGACCGGGACAGAACCCTACGAGCAGTACTTC. Residues: CASSETGTEPYEQYF.